These T cell receptor beta chains were read from a single sample in a study of lymphopenia after photon versus proton radiotherapy. The protocol was immunoSEQ multiplex PCR, while the TCRdb copy is restricted to in-frame clones and leaves out a portion. The sample lists approximately 71,000 clones, about nine tenths occurring once. The sample was peripheral blood, taken from a patient treated with photon-based radiotherapy. Receptors were obtained from a woman aged 65 to 85 with pancreatic cancer. Each CDR3 is given with its conserved first and last residue. D genes are given only for firm matches. Expanded clones are given a class, and other clones once, few, many or no size at all.

clone size	D gene	V gene	J gene	CDR3 DNA	CDR3 protein
few	NA	TRBV5-6	TRBJ2-7	TGTGCCAGCAGCTTGGTGGGGCCCGGCTACGAGCAGTACTTC	CASSLVGPGYEQYF
NA	TRBD1	TRBV6-1	TRBJ2-1	TGTGCCAGCAGTGAACTAGGGACAGGCCGCTACAATGAGCAGTTCTTC	CASSELGTGRYNEQFF
NA	NA	TRBV7-9	TRBJ2-3	TGTGCCAGCAGCCAGAGACCCGATGGCACGCAGTATTTT	CASSQRPDGTQYF
NA	TRBD2	TRBV11-3	TRBJ2-5	TGTGCCAGCAGCCCCACCCCCTCCCCTTCGACTAGCGGGGGACAAGAGACCCAGTACTTC	CASSPTPSPSTSGGQETQYF
NA	NA	TRBV30	TRBJ1-5	TGTGCCTGGGACGCCGGGACTCGCAATCAGCCCCAGCATTTT	CAWDAGTRNQPQHF
NA	TRBD2	TRBV7-3	TRBJ2-5	TGTGCCAGCAGCTTAACTAGCGGGGCCTTAGAGACCCAGTACTTC	CASSLTSGALETQYF
NA	NA	TRBV14	TRBJ2-2	TGTGCCAGCAGCCCGGTAGGGGGACACCGGATGGCCGGGGAGCTGTTTTTT	CASSPVGGHRMAGELFF
NA	NA	TRBV10-3	TRBJ2-1	TGTGCCATCAGTGAGTCGTCTGAATACTACAATGAGCAGTTCTTC	CAISESSEYYNEQFF
NA	NA	TRBV5-6	TRBJ2-7	TGTGCCAGCAGCCGCTGGGCCTACGAGCAGTACTTC	CASSRWAYEQYF
NA	TRBD2	TRBV19	TRBJ2-7	TGTGCCAGTAGCCGGACTAGCGTAGCCGCCTACGAGCAGTACTTC	CASSRTSVAAYEQYF
NA	NA	TRBV4-3	TRBJ2-2	TGCGCCAGCAGCCAAGTGTCTTTAACCGGGGAGCTGTTTTTT	CASSQVSLTGELFF
NA	TRBD2	TRBV6-1	TRBJ2-2	TGTGCCAGCAGTGAAAGACTAGCGGGAGCTACCGGGGAGCTGTTTTTT	CASSERLAGATGELFF